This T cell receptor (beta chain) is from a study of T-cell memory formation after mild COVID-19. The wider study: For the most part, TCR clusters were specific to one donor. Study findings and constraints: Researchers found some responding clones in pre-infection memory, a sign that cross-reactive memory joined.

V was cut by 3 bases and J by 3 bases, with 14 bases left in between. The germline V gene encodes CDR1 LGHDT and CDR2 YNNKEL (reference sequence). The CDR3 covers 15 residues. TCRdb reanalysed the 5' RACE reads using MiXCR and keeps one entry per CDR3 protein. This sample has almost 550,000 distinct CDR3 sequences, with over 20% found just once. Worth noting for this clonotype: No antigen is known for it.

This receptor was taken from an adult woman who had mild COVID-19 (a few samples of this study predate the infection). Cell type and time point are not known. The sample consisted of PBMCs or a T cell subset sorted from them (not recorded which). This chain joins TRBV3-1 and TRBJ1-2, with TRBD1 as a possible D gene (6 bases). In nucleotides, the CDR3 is TGTGCCAGCAGCCATAACTTAGGACAGTACTATGGCTACACCTTC. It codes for CASSHNLGQYYGYTF.